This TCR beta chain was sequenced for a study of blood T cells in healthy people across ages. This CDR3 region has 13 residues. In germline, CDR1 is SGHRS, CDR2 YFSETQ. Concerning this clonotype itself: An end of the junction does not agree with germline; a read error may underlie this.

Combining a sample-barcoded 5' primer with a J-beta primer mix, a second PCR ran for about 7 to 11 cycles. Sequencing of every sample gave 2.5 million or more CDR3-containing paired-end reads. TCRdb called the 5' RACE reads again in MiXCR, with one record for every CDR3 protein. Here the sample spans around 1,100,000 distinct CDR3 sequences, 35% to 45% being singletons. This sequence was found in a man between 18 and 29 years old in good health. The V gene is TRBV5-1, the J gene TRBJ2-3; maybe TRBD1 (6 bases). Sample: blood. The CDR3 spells CASSSGMTGTQYF. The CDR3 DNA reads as TGCGCCAGCAGCTCTGGAATGACAGGTACGCAGTATTTT.